The 9 T cell receptor beta chains presented below share a single source sample, sequenced in a study of T cell responses to AZD1222 COVID-19 vaccine. The data were produced by immunoSEQ multiplex PCR, yet TCRdb's version contains in-frame clones alone and is incomplete. The sample shows 85,000 to 130,000 clones, about 89% of them seen only once. The source was peripheral blood, collected 28 days after the second dose of the MenACWY control vaccine. The receptors were sampled from an adult who received the MenACWY meningococcal vaccine as a control.

This chain connects TRBV2 to TRBJ2-1, with D uncertain. Germline V gene lookup returns CDR1 SNHLY and CDR2 FYNNEI. Between the trimmed V and J ends, which lost 10 bases and 2 bases, there was a span of 12 bases. The CDR3 has 13 amino acids. Here the CDR3 DNA reads TGTGCCACCGCATCTGGCGCCTACAATGAGCAGTTCTTC. As protein: CATASGAYNEQFF.

The chain has TRBV7-9 and TRBJ1-5; D unclear. Trimming stripped 1 base from V and 10 bases from J, with 14 bases between. This CDR3 comprises 14 residues. The germline V gene encodes CDR1 SEHNR and CDR2 FQNEAQ (reference sequence). The DNA for the CDR3 is TGTGCCAGCAGCTTAGGCCATCGGGGTAGTCCCCAGCATTTT. It encodes CASSLGHRGSPQHF.

The chain employs TRBV5-6 and TRBJ1-4, with TRBD1 identical over 7 bases. The CDR3 contains 15 residues. In germline, CDR1 is SGHDT, CDR2 YYEEEE. V trimming: 4 bases; J trimming: 5 bases; junction bases outside the gene matches: 8. The CDR3 reads CASSGGDSPNEKLFF. The CDR3 region has the DNA TGTGCCAGCAGCGGAGGGGACAGCCCCAATGAAAAACTGTTTTTT.

CDR3 sequence reads: CASSTWTGGDEQYF. The CDR3 DNA follows: TGTGCCAGCAGCACCTGGACAGGGGGGGACGAGCAGTACTTC. V and J are TRBV9 and TRBJ2-7; 10 nucleotides agree with TRBD1. The J segment lost 5 bases and the V segment lost 4 bases, leaving 6 bases of the junction unmatched. The germline V gene has CDR1 SGDLS and CDR2 YYNGEE. The CDR3 covers 14 residues.

This rearrangement joins TRBV11-2 to TRBJ2-7; TRBD1 might be the D (6 bases). V was cut by 0 bases and J by 2 bases, with 14 bases left in between. The V gene's germline CDR1 is SGHAT and CDR2 FQNNGV. There are 16 residues in the CDR3. The CDR3 region is CASSLERQGMAYEQYF. CDR3 bases: TGTGCCAGCAGCTTAGAGCGGCAGGGGATGGCCTACGAGCAGTACTTC.

The chain joins TRBV11-2 to TRBJ2-2; TRBD2 agrees at 7 bases. CDR1 is SGHAT and CDR2 is FQNNGV in the germline V gene. The CDR3 totals 15 residues. V lost 5 bases, J lost 7 bases, and 10 bases stayed unmatched. Written as DNA, the CDR3 is TGTGCCAGCAGCGCGGCCGGGGGGAGGATCGGGGAGCTGTTTTTT. The encoded protein is CASSAAGGRIGELFF.

The gene calls are TRBV30 and TRBJ1-2; 7 bases match TRBD1. Germline assignment: CDR1 GTSNPN and CDR2 SVGIG (reference sequence). J gave up 4 bases and V 2 bases, and 7 bases lay outside the gene matches. The CDR3 runs 14 residues. The CDR3 loop is CAWSRAGTAYGYTF. In nucleotides, the CDR3 is TGTGCCTGGAGTAGAGCCGGGACAGCCTATGGCTACACCTTC. The variable domain in full, with the rest retrieved from reference TRBV30 and TRBJ1-2, is SQTIHQWPATLVQPVGSPLSLECTVEGTSNPNLYWYRQAAGRGLQLLFYSVGIGQISSEVPQNLSASRPQDRQFILSSKKLLLSDSGFYLCAWSRAGTAYGYTFGSGTRLTVV.

For the CDR3, the DNA is TGTGCCAGCAGTGTTGCGCAGGTTTATGGCTACACCTTC. Protein product: CASSVAQVYGYTF. The rearrangement links TRBV2 to TRBJ1-2; no clear D. CDR3 length equals 13 residues. The V and J ends lost 4 bases and 5 bases respectively, with 11 bases between them. Germline loops: CDR1 SNHLY, CDR2 FYNNEI.

This clone was seen only once. The chain combines TRBV5-1 with TRBJ1-3, with 12 bases lining up with TRBD1. Germline V lookup: CDR1 SGHRS, CDR2 YFSETQ. The CDR3 runs to 15 residues. The V segment lost 5 bases and the J segment 7 bases; nucleotides outside the gene matches: 7. CDR3 sequence: CASSPGTGGLNTIYF. CDR3 nucleotide sequence: TGCGCCAGCAGTCCCGGGACAGGGGGCTTGAACACCATATATTTT.